Listed below are T cell receptor beta chains from one sample, sequenced in a study of Graves' ophthalmopathy and Graves' hyperthyroidism. TCRdb re-analysed the multiplex PCR reads in MiXCR, keeping a single row per CDR3 protein. The sample shows roughly 500,000 distinct CDR3 sequences, approximately 15% of them seen only once. Specimen: blood. All receptors come from a woman under 40 with Graves' ophthalmopathy. CDR3s include the opening cysteine and the closing phenylalanine or tryptophan. D genes are given only for firm matches. Rows may omit the clone size; those that give it use once, few, many or a size class.

d_gene,v_gene,abundance,j_gene,CDR3nt,CDR3aa
-,TRBV15,many,TRBJ1-5,TGTGCCACCAGCAGAGATCTGAGGCAGCCCCAGCATTTT,CATSRDLRQPQHF
-,TRBV12-3/TRBV12-4,many,TRBJ1-3,TGTGCCAGCAGTCGGGCAGGGTGGAACGGAAACACCATATATTTT,CASSRAGWNGNTIYF
-,TRBV11-2,many,TRBJ2-7,TGTGCCAGCAGCAACGGGGACCGCCCCTACGAGCAGTACTTC,CASSNGDRPYEQYF
-,TRBV5-1,few,TRBJ2-2,TGCGCCAGCAGCGAACCGAACACCGGGGAGCTGTTTTTT,CASSEPNTGELFF
-,TRBV12-5,many,TRBJ2-5,TGTGCTCCCCCCGAGGGCGAGACCCAGTACTTC,CAPPEGETQYF
TRBD1,TRBV29-1,many,TRBJ2-7,TGCAGCGCTCCGACAGGGGTAATGAGTGAGCAGTACTTC,CSAPTGVMSEQYF
TRBD1,TRBV4-1,-,TRBJ2-7,TGCGCCAGCAGCCATCAGCGGGACAGGGTGGACGAGCAGTACTTC,CASSHQRDRVDEQYF
-,TRBV28,many,TRBJ1-5,TGTGCCAGCAGTCTCGAGGCCAGAGACAATCAGCCCCAGCATTTT,CASSLEARDNQPQHF
-,TRBV5-6,few,TRBJ2-5,TGTGCCAGCAGCGCGCCCGGGACCACTGGGGAGACCCAGTACTTC,CASSAPGTTGETQYF
-,TRBV6-1,many,TRBJ1-1,TGTGCCAGCAGTGAAGGATGGGAAGGGGGGGGAACTGAAGCTTTCTTT,CASSEGWEGGGTEAFF
-,TRBV6-5,few,TRBJ2-7,TGTGCCAGCAGTTACCGGCAAAACTCCTACGAGCAGTACTTC,CASSYRQNSYEQYF
-,TRBV28,many,TRBJ2-7,TGTGCCAGCAGCAGGGCGCTAGGCTCCTACGAGCAGTACTTC,CASSRALGSYEQYF
-,TRBV6-2/TRBV6-3,-,TRBJ2-7,TGTGCCAGCAGTGCTATCCCAGGGAGAAGCGGCTACGAGCAGTACTTC,CASSAIPGRSGYEQYF
TRBD2,TRBV12-3/TRBV12-4,many,TRBJ2-5,TGTGCCAGCAGACCTCGGGGGGGCCACGAGACCCAGTACTTC,CASRPRGGHETQYF
-,TRBV19,many,TRBJ2-6,TGTGCCAGTAGTAGGACGGGAAGCTCTGGGGCCAACGTCCTGACTTTC,CASSRTGSSGANVLTF
-,TRBV6-5,many,TRBJ2-7,TGTGCCAGCAGTCCGGGGCCAGACTACGAGCAGTACTTC,CASSPGPDYEQYF
-,TRBV4-1,many,TRBJ1-2,TGCGCCAGCAGCCTCGGGGAAGTGGGCAGAAGTAAACTCTATGGCTACACCTTC,CASSLGEVGRSKLYGYTF
-,TRBV28,many,TRBJ1-1,TGTGCCAGCAGTTTATCAGGCGCAGGAGGGAGCACTGAAGCTTTCTTT,CASSLSGAGGSTEAFF
TRBD1,TRBV6-1,many,TRBJ1-5,TGTGCCAGCAGTGAATGGATCCACAGGGGGCTAGGACAGCCCCAGCATTTT,CASSEWIHRGLGQPQHF
-,TRBV20-1,-,TRBJ2-4,TGCAGCACGAGGGCGCCAGCCAAAAACATTAAGTACTTC,CSTRAPAKNIKYF
-,TRBV28,many,TRBJ2-5,TGTGCCAGCAGTGCCGGGACTGGAAAAGAGACCCAGTACTTC,CASSAGTGKETQYF
-,TRBV20-1,many,TRBJ2-2,TGCAGCGGCTCTGGACACGCGAACACCGGGGAGCTGTTTTTT,CSGSGHANTGELFF
TRBD2,TRBV10-2,-,TRBJ2-5,TGCGCCAGCAGTGAGTCGCGGGGTAGCGGGGGACTCCAAGAGACCCAGTACTTC,CASSESRGSGGLQETQYF
TRBD2,TRBV9,many,TRBJ2-2,TGTGCCAGCAGCGTAGATGTGCGGGACAGGGGACTAGCGGGACACACCGGGGAGCTGTTTTTT,CASSVDVRDRGLAGHTGELFF
-,TRBV27,-,TRBJ2-5,TGTGCCAGCAGTTTATTTACGGGGCAAGAGACCCAGTACTTC,CASSLFTGQETQYF
-,TRBV12-3/TRBV12-4,many,TRBJ1-1,TGTGCCAGCAGTAGAAGTGGCCATGAAGCTTTCTTT,CASSRSGHEAFF
-,TRBV28,-,TRBJ1-2,TGTGCCAGCACCCCCGGGGGGGACTATGGCTACACCTTC,CASTPGGDYGYTF
-,TRBV6-2/TRBV6-3,many,TRBJ1-2,TGTGCCAGCAGTTACGAGCCACCCATTGGCTACACCTTC,CASSYEPPIGYTF
TRBD1,TRBV6-2/TRBV6-3,many,TRBJ1-5,TGTGCCAGCACCTACGGAGACAGGGGAAGCAATCAGCCCCAGCATTTT,CASTYGDRGSNQPQHF
-,TRBV28,-,TRBJ1-2,TGTGCCAGCAGTTTGTTTGGCTACACCTTC,CASSLFGYTF
-,TRBV6-1,many,TRBJ1-2,TGTGCCAGCAGTGAAGTCATCCCGGGGGGCTACACCTTC,CASSEVIPGGYTF
-,TRBV27,many,TRBJ1-1,TGTGCCAGCAGTCCGATCCCCCTGCAGAACACTGAAGCTTTCTTT,CASSPIPLQNTEAFF
TRBD1,TRBV12-5,many,TRBJ1-6,TGTGCTAGTGGTAGCGACAGGGGAGCCCGAGGAATCGATTCACCCCTCCACTTT,CASGSDRGARGIDSPLHF
-,TRBV20-1,many,TRBJ1-6,TGCAGTGCTACCGGACAGACAAATTCACCCCTCCACTTT,CSATGQTNSPLHF
-,TRBV19,few,TRBJ1-1,TGTGCCAGTAGAAAGGAGGGGGTACTGAACACTGAAGCTTTCTTT,CASRKEGVLNTEAFF
TRBD2,TRBV11-2,many,TRBJ2-2,TGTGCCAGCAGCACCAGGACTAGCGGGAAAACCGGGGAGCTGTTTTTT,CASSTRTSGKTGELFF
-,TRBV18,-,TRBJ2-7,TGTGCCAGCTCACCCTCGAGCGCCTACGAGCAGTACTTC,CASSPSSAYEQYF
TRBD1,TRBV19,-,TRBJ1-5,TGTGCCAGTAGTCAGTTCACAGGGGGGAGCAATCAGCCCCAGCATTTT,CASSQFTGGSNQPQHF
TRBD1,TRBV6-4,many,TRBJ2-2,TGTGCCAGCAGTCCGGGACAGGGTTCCGGGGAGCTGTTTTTT,CASSPGQGSGELFF
-,TRBV5-1,many,TRBJ1-2,TGCGCCAGCAGCTCCGCGGGGGAATGGGGAGGCTACACCTTC,CASSSAGEWGGYTF
-,TRBV28,many,TRBJ1-5,TGTGCCAGCAGTTTATTGAGGAGGAATCAGCCCCAGCATTTT,CASSLLRRNQPQHF
-,TRBV15,few,TRBJ2-2,TGTGCCACCAGCAGAATTCATACAGGGAGACTCAACACCGGGGAGCTGTTTTTT,CATSRIHTGRLNTGELFF
TRBD1,TRBV12-3/TRBV12-4,many,TRBJ2-5,TGTGCCAGCTCCACGACGGGACAGGAGCAGCAAGAGACCCAGTACTTC,CASSTTGQEQQETQYF
-,TRBV12-3/TRBV12-4,-,TRBJ2-2,TGTGCCAGCAGTTTTTTGGGAGGGGGGCCCGGGGAGCTGTTTTTT,CASSFLGGGPGELFF
TRBD1,TRBV6-2/TRBV6-3,once,TRBJ1-2,TGTGCCAGCAGTCGACTTCGGACAGGGGATGGCTACACCTTC,CASSRLRTGDGYTF
-,TRBV3-1,-,TRBJ1-1,TGTGCCAGCAGCCAAGGATGGGGGGGGAAACTGAACACTGAAGCTTTCTTT,CASSQGWGGKLNTEAFF
-,TRBV7-2,few,TRBJ2-7,TGTGCCAGCAGCTTATGGGGGTCAGCCTACGAGCAGTACTTC,CASSLWGSAYEQYF
TRBD1,TRBV6-1,many,TRBJ1-1,TGTGCCAGCACCAGGAGGGACAGAGACATGAACACTGAAGCTTTCTTT,CASTRRDRDMNTEAFF
-,TRBV7-8,many,TRBJ1-3,TGTGCCAGCAGCCCCAGGGAGGTCTTCTCTGGAAACACCATATATTTT,CASSPREVFSGNTIYF
-,TRBV12-3/TRBV12-4,many,TRBJ1-5,TGTGCCAGCACCCCGGGCGGGAGCAATCAGCCCCAGCATTTT,CASTPGGSNQPQHF
-,TRBV6-1,many,TRBJ1-2,TGTGCCAGCAGTGAAAACCGCCCAAAAGGCTACACCTTC,CASSENRPKGYTF
TRBD1,TRBV9,many,TRBJ2-5,TGTGCCAGCTCCAACTATCGGGACAGGGGAGATTGGGAGACCCAGTACTTC,CASSNYRDRGDWETQYF
-,TRBV11-2,many,TRBJ2-7,TGTGCCAGCAGCTTATCTGAGACAAAGAACTACGAGCAGTACTTC,CASSLSETKNYEQYF
-,TRBV6-2/TRBV6-3,many,TRBJ2-3,TGTGCCAGCACCGTCGGAGGGGGGCACACAGATACGCAGTATTTT,CASTVGGGHTDTQYF
TRBD1,TRBV12-5,many,TRBJ2-7,TGTGCTAGTGGTTTGACATCAAATAGGACAGGGAAGTACGAGCAGTACTTC,CASGLTSNRTGKYEQYF
-,TRBV6-1,many,TRBJ2-1,TGTGCCAGCAGTGCGGACAATGAGCAGTTCTTC,CASSADNEQFF
TRBD2,TRBV27,-,TRBJ2-7,TGTGCCAGCAGTTTTGGGCCTAGCGGGAGATTAGACGAGCAGTACTTC,CASSFGPSGRLDEQYF
TRBD1,TRBV12-5,-,TRBJ2-7,TGTGCTAGTGCTAGGGACAGGACCACGGAGCAGTACTTC,CASARDRTTEQYF
-,TRBV5-6,many,TRBJ1-3,TGTGCCAGCACCCGCGTCGGCTTTCTCGACACCATATATTTT,CASTRVGFLDTIYF